This TCR beta chain was captured in a study of blood T cell repertoires in COVID-19. The wider study: Specimens from acute and convalescent COVID-19 originated in the United States, Italy and Spain.

Some clones are missing from TCRdb's copy, which holds only in-frame ones; the method was immunoSEQ multiplex PCR. This table has under 200,000 clones, roughly 90% appearing once. Enrollees, about 18 to 89 years old, lived in roughly 24 US areas. All recovered Cohort 3 donors got two negative PCRs, got clearance, or saw symptom resolution. The CDR3 contains 14 residues. CDR1 and CDR2 from the germline V gene are LNHDA and SQIVND (reference sequence). J gave up 5 bases and V 2 bases, and 4 bases lay outside the gene matches. The receptor was isolated from a woman aged 45-59 years who had recovered from COVID-19. The V and J genes are TRBV19 and TRBJ1-2, with 8 positions matching TRBD1. The specimen sequenced was PBMCs or T cells enriched from blood (not recorded which). Here the CDR3 reads CASSIQGARYGYTF. The CDR3 nucleotides read TGTGCCAGTAGTATACAGGGGGCGCGGTATGGCTACACCTTC.